These 20 T cell receptor beta chains were sequenced from one sample in a study of blood T cell repertoires in COVID-19. Assay used: immunoSEQ multiplex PCR; TCRdb lists only in-frame clones, some missing. Found here are 90,000 to 120,000 clones, roughly 82% of them singletons; the top ten hold more than 4.5%. The sample comprised peripheral blood. Receptors were obtained from a man between 60 and 75 years old with acute or convalescent COVID-19.

The rearrangement links TRBV10-3 to TRBJ2-3, with D perhaps TRBD1 (5 bases). CDR1 is ENHRY and CDR2 is SYGVKD in the germline V gene. V lost 6 bases, J lost 2 bases, and 15 bases lay in between. This CDR3 contains 15 residues. This chain's CDR3 is CAISVQGASTDTQYF. DNA for the CDR3: TGTGCCATCAGCGTGCAAGGGGCGTCCACAGATACGCAGTATTTT.

The rearrangement links TRBV7-2 to TRBJ1-5; 9 bases line up with TRBD1. From germline, CDR1 is SGHTA and CDR2 FQGNSA. V dropped 5 bases and J dropped 6; count of bases not matched to a gene: 2. The length of the CDR3 is 13 residues. CDR3 region: CASSPDRGQPQHF. DNA of the CDR3: TGTGCCAGCAGCCCGGACAGGGGTCAGCCCCAGCATTTT.

This clone has a handful of counts. The genes are TRBV11-3 and TRBJ2-7; 15 nucleotides align to TRBD2. This CDR3 has 16 amino acids. CDR1 is SGHNT, CDR2 YENEEA, per germline. V gave up 5 bases and J gave up 5 bases; unmatched junction bases: 7. As DNA, the CDR3 is TGTGCCAGCAGCCCCCGGACTAGCGGGAGGGCCGACGAGCAGTACTTC. Residues: CASSPRTSGRADEQYF.

This clone was counted a few times. V gene TRBV19 combines with J gene TRBJ1-5; unclear D gene. The CDR3 is 15 residues long. The V end lost 5 bases, the J end lost 0 bases, and 11 bases lay between the germline ends. Germline V gene lookup returns CDR1 LNHDA and CDR2 SQIVND (reference sequence). CDR3 region: CASSLTHDSNQPQHF. In DNA, the CDR3 is TGTGCCAGTAGTCTAACTCACGATAGCAATCAGCCCCAGCATTTT.

The chain carries TRBV7-8 and TRBJ2-5; D possibly corresponds to TRBD1 (5 bases). This CDR3 has 14 residues. Trimming removed 4 bases from V and 0 bases from J, with 9 bases in between. The germline V gene has CDR1 SGHVS and CDR2 FQNEAQ. CDR3 protein: CASSSQVNQETQYF. CDR3 bases: TGTGCCAGCAGCTCACAGGTGAACCAAGAGACCCAGTACTTC.

This sequence joins TRBV11-2 and TRBJ1-1; D not resolved. In germline, CDR1 is SGHAT, CDR2 FQNNGV. There are 15 residues in the CDR3. Trimming removed 5 bases at V and 5 bases at J, with 18 bases between. The CDR3 nucleotides read TGTGCCAGCAGCCTGTGGGCCGGATCCCGAACTGAAGCTTTCTTT. Amino acid sequence: CASSLWAGSRTEAFF.

This clone has only a few counts. The chain joins TRBV7-9 to TRBJ2-3; 7 bases map to TRBD1. The V gene's germline CDR1 is SEHNR and CDR2 FQNEAQ (reference sequence). V trimming: 5 bases; J trimming: 3 bases; junction bases outside the gene matches: 8. This CDR3 region has 15 residues. The chain's CDR3 is CASSRLGQQTDTQYF. DNA of the CDR3: TGTGCCAGCAGCCGCCTGGGACAGCAAACAGATACGCAGTATTTT.

To note about this clone: Additional DNA sequences in this sample encode the identical CDR3. V usage is TRBV28 and J usage is TRBJ2-3; 8 bases are shared with TRBD1. With 6 bases clipped from V and 6 bases from J, the junction kept 8 bases outside the gene matches. The CDR3 spans 14 residues. Germline CDR1 is MDHEN and CDR2 is SYDVKM. The CDR3 region has the DNA TGTGCCAGCAGCCAGACAGGGGCCCGCGATACGCAGTATTTT. Protein: CASSQTGARDTQYF.

The V gene is TRBV3-1 (or the pseudogene TRBV3-2), the J gene TRBJ2-7, with 9 bases that match TRBD1. The CDR3 spans 14 residues. CDR1 is LGHDT, CDR2 YNNKEL, per germline (reference sequence). J was trimmed by 3 bases and V by 8 bases; bases with no gene match: 8. The CDR3 here is CASRGTGKDYEQYF. CDR3 DNA sequence: TGTGCCAGCCGGGGGACAGGGAAGGACTACGAGCAGTACTTC.

This clone appeared a few times. The V and J genes are TRBV3-1 (or the pseudogene TRBV3-2) and TRBJ1-2; TRBD1 matches 8 bases. The CDR3 totals 15 residues. The J segment lost 8 bases and the V segment lost 0 bases, leaving 8 bases of the junction unmatched. Germline-derived CDR1 and CDR2 are LGHDT and YNNKEL (reference sequence). In DNA, the CDR3 is TGTGCCAGCAGCCAAGATCCCCCGACAGGGGTCGGCTACACCTTC. It specifies CASSQDPPTGVGYTF.

This clone was detected once. This chain connects TRBV30 to TRBJ1-3, with TRBD1 matching over 10 bases. Germline lookup yields CDR1 GTSNPN and CDR2 SVGIG (reference sequence). The CDR3 loop spans 17 amino acids. Unmatched junction bases numbered 12, after V lost 7 bases and J lost 0 bases. The CDR3 region has the DNA TGTGCCTCCTTCCGGGACAGGGGATATTCCTCTGGAAACACCATATATTTT. Translated, it gives CASFRDRGYSSGNTIYF.

This clone came up a few times. This CDR3 reads CASGPGYEQYF. CDR3 sequence (DNA): TGTGCTAGTGGTCCCGGGTACGAGCAGTACTTC. The V gene is TRBV12-5, the J gene TRBJ2-7; D not resolved. Trimming pared 5 bases from V and 4 bases from J, leaving 6 bases between. Germline CDR1 LGHNT, CDR2 FRNRAP. The CDR3 is 11 amino acids.

This chain joins TRBV2 and TRBJ2-5; 7 nucleotides line up with TRBD1. Germline CDR1 and CDR2: SNHLY and FYNNEI. Trimming cost V 4 bases and J 4 bases; bases outside gene matches: 6. This CDR3 contains 14 residues. CDR3 protein: CASSAIGGLETQYF. The CDR3 DNA sequence: TGTGCCAGCAGTGCTATAGGGGGCTTAGAGACCCAGTACTTC.

The CDR3: CASSEYRGNLGYTF. As DNA, the CDR3 is TGTGCCAGCAGTGAATACCGGGGAAATTTGGGCTACACCTTC. The chain carries TRBV6-1 and TRBJ1-2; D gene unclear. From germline, CDR1 is MNHNS and CDR2 SASEGT. CDR3 length equals 14 residues. The V end lost 2 bases, the J end lost 8 bases, and 15 bases lay between the germline ends.

The chain uses TRBV5-6 and TRBJ1-2, with a possible D match to TRBD1 (6 bases). Per the germline V gene, CDR1 is SGHDT and CDR2 is YYEEEE. Trimming took off 1 base at V and 3 bases at J, with 7 bases between the two ends. This CDR3 is 13 amino acids long. The CDR3 nucleotides read TGTGCCAGCAGCTTGACAGGGTACTATGGCTACACCTTC. This gives the protein CASSLTGYYGYTF.

The chain carries TRBV28 and TRBJ1-1; TRBD1 matches 8 bases. Germline CDR1 is MDHEN and CDR2 is SYDVKM. The CDR3 is made up of 13 amino acids. V dropped 6 bases and J dropped 9; count of bases not matched to a gene: 9. CDR3 in amino acids: CASRPGTGLKAFF. The DNA of the CDR3 is TGTGCCAGCAGACCCGGGACAGGACTAAAAGCTTTCTTT.

V and J are TRBV28 and TRBJ1-5; D is uncertain. The germline gives CDR1 MDHEN, CDR2 SYDVKM. The V end was cut by 6 bases, the J end by 3 bases, with 12 bases between. The CDR3 loop spans 14 amino acids. This CDR3 reads CASSLGSLNQPQHF. CDR3 sequence (DNA): TGTGCCAGCAGCCTCGGGAGTCTCAATCAGCCCCAGCATTTT.

The chain recombines TRBV5-1 with TRBJ2-5, with TRBD2 identical over 7 bases. Germline CDR1 is SGHRS and CDR2 is YFSETQ. The V gene end was trimmed by 8 bases and the J gene end by 4 bases; junction bases not matched to a gene: 23. This CDR3 comprises 18 residues. The CDR3 DNA follows: TGCGCCAGTACCCTTAATGTTGCGGGGGTTATATTAGGAGAGACCCAGTACTTC. It yields the protein CASTLNVAGVILGETQYF.

The chain is built from TRBV5-1 and TRBJ1-6; TRBD1 agrees at 7 bases. Germline V CDR1 and CDR2: SGHRS, YFSETQ. CDR3 length: 13 amino acids. Trimming cost V 4 bases and J 10 bases; bases outside gene matches: 5. The CDR3 bases are TGCGCCAGCAGCGTATCACAGGGGTCACCCCTCCACTTT. This codes for CASSVSQGSPLHF.

This clone has only one observation. The rearrangement links TRBV7-2 to TRBJ1-4; D perhaps matches TRBD1 (6 bases). The CDR3 has 14 residues. Germline V gene lookup returns CDR1 SGHTA and CDR2 FQGNSA. With 4 bases removed from V and 5 bases from J, the gap between germline ends came to 11 bases. In nucleotides, the CDR3 is TGTGCCAGCAGCTCGGGACAAATGAATGAAAAACTGTTTTTT. Translating gives CASSSGQMNEKLFF.